This T cell receptor (beta chain) is from a study of T cell responses to AZD1222 COVID-19 vaccine. Generated by immunoSEQ multiplex PCR, the TCRdb table keeps only in-frame clones and is missing some. The table shows about 110,000 clones, with 88% occurring only once. Per germline, CDR1 SGHNT and CDR2 YYREEE (reference sequence). The junction had 15 bases not matched to a gene; V was cut back by 0 bases and J by 5 bases. This CDR3 region has 18 residues. This clone was observed once. The TCR comes from an adult in good health. This chain connects TRBV5-4 to TRBJ2-5, with 8 bases that match TRBD1. The specimen was peripheral blood, collected on day 0 of MenACWY control vaccination. The CDR3 DNA reads TGTGCCAGCAGCTTGGCCGCGGGTGGGCAGGGGGCAGGGGAGACCCAGTACTTC. Protein: CASSLAAGGQGAGETQYF. The variable domain in full, with the rest retrieved from reference TRBV5-4 and TRBJ2-5, is ETGVTQSPTHLIKTRGQQVTLRCSSQSGHNTVSWYQQALGQGPQFIFQYYREEENGRGNFPPRFSGLQFPNYSSELNVNALELDDSALYLCASSLAAGGQGAGETQYFGPGTRLLVL.